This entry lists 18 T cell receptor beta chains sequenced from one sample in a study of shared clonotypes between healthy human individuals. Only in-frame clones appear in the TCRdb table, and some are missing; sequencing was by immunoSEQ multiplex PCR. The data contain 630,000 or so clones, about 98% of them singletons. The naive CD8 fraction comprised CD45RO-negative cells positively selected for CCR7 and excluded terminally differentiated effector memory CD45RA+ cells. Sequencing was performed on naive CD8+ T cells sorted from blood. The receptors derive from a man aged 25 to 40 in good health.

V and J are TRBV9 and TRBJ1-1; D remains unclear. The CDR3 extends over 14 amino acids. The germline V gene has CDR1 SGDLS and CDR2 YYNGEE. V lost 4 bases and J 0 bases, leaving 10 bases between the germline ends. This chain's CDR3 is CASSLRSVNTEAFF. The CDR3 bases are TGTGCCAGCAGCCTACGTTCAGTGAACACTGAAGCTTTCTTT.

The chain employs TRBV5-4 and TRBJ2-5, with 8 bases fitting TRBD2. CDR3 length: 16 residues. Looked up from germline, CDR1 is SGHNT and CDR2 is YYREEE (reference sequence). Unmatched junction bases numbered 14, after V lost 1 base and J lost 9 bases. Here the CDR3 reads CASSLYGREGPGAQYF. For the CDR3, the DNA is TGTGCCAGCAGCTTGTATGGTCGGGAGGGCCCAGGCGCCCAGTACTTC.

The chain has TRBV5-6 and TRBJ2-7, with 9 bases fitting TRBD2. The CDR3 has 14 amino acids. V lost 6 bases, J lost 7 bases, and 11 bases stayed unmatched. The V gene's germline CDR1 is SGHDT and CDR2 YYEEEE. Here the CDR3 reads CASTPAGGDIEQYF. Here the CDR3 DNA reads TGTGCCAGCACCCCCGCGGGGGGGGATATAGAGCAGTACTTC.

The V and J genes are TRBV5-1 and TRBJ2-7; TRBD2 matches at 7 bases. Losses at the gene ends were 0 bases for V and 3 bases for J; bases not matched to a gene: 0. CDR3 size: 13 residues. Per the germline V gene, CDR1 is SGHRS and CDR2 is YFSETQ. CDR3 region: CASSLVAGYEQYF. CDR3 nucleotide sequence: TGCGCCAGCAGCTTGGTAGCGGGCTACGAGCAGTACTTC.

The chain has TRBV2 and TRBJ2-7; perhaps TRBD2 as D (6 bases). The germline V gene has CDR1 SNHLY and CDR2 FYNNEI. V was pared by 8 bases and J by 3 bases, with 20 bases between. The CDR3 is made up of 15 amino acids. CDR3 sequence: CASGHTGLLDYEQYF. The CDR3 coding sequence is TGTGCCAGCGGGCACACGGGACTTCTTGACTACGAGCAGTACTTC.

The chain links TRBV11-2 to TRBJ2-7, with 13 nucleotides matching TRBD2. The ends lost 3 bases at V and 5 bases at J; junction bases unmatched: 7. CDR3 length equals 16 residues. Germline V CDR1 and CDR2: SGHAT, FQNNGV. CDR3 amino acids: CASSFSAGTSGNEQYF. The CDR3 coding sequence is TGTGCCAGCAGCTTCTCCGCCGGGACTAGCGGGAACGAGCAGTACTTC.

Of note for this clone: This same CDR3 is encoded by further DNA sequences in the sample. CDR3 DNA: TGCAGCGTTGTTAGCCTGAACACTGAAGCTTTCTTT. This encodes CSVVSLNTEAFF. The chain has TRBV29-1 and TRBJ1-1; no definite D call. Germline values: CDR1 SQVTM, CDR2 ANQGSEA. V was shortened by 4 bases and J by 0 bases, with 6 bases between the two germline ends. The CDR3 consists of 12 residues.

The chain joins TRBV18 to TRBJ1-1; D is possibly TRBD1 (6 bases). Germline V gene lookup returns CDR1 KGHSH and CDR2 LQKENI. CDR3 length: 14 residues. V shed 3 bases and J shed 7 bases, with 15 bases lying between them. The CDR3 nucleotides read TGTGCCAGCTCACCTAAGCAGGGGACTTTTGAAGCTTTCTTT. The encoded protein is CASSPKQGTFEAFF.

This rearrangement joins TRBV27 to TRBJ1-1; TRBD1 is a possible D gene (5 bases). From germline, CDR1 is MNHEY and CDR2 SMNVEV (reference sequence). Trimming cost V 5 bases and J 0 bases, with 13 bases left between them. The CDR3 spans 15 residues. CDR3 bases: TGTGCCAGCAGTCCGGGGGGAGGAATGAACACTGAAGCTTTCTTT. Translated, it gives CASSPGGGMNTEAFF.

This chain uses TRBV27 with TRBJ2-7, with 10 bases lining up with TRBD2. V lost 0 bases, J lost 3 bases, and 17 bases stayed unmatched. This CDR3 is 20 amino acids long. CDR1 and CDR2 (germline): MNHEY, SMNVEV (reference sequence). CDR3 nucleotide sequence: TGTGCCAGCAGTTTATCAGGACTAGCGGAGGAAAATAGTGTCTTCTACGAGCAGTACTTC. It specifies CASSLSGLAEENSVFYEQYF.

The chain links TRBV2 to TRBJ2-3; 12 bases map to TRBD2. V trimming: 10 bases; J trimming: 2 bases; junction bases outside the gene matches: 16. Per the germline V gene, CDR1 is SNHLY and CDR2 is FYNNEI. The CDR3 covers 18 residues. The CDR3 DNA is TGTGCCATCAGACTAGCGGGAGTTGATCCCGTCTTCACAGATACGCAGTATTTT. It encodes CAIRLAGVDPVFTDTQYF.

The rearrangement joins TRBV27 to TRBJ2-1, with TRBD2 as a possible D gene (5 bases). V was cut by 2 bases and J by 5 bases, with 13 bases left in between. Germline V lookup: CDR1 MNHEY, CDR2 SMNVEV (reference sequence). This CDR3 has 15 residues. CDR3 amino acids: CASSLPGYTNNEQFF. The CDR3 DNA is TGTGCCAGCAGTTTACCGGGATATACCAACAATGAGCAGTTCTTC.

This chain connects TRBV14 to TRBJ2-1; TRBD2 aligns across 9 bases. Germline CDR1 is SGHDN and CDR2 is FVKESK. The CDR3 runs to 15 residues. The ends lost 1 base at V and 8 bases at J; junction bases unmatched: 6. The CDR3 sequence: CASSQVAGGGHEQFF. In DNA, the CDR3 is TGTGCCAGCAGCCAAGTTGCGGGAGGGGGGCATGAGCAGTTCTTC.

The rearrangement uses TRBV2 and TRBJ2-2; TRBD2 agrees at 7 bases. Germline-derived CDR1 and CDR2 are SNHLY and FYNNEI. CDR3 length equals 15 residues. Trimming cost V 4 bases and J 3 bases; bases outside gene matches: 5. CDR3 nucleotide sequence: TGTGCCAGCAGTGGCTTGGCGGGAGACACCGGGGAGCTGTTTTTT. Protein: CASSGLAGDTGELFF.

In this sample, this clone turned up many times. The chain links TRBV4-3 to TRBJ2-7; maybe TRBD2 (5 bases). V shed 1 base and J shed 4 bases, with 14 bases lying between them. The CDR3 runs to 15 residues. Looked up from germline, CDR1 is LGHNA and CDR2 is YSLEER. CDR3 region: CASSQGTLRGYEQYF. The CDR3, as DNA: TGCGCCAGCAGCCAAGGGACTCTCCGGGGTTACGAGCAGTACTTC.

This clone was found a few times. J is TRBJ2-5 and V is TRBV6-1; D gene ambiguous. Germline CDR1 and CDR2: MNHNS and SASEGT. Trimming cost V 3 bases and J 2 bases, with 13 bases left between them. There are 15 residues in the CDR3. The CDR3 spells CASSDLGNPQETQYF. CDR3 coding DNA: TGTGCCAGCAGTGACTTGGGGAACCCTCAAGAGACCCAGTACTTC.

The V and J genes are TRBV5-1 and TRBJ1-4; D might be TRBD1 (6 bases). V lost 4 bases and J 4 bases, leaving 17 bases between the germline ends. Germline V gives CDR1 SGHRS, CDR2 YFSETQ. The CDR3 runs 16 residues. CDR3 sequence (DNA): TGCGCCAGCAGCGCCCCCCAAAACAGGGATAATGAAAAACTGTTTTTT. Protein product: CASSAPQNRDNEKLFF.

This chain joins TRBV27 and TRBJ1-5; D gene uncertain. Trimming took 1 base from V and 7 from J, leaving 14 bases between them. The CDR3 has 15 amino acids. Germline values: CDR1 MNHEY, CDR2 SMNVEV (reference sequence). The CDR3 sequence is CASSLLGSGGQPQHF. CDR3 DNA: TGTGCCAGCAGTTTATTAGGGTCGGGAGGCCAGCCCCAGCATTTT.